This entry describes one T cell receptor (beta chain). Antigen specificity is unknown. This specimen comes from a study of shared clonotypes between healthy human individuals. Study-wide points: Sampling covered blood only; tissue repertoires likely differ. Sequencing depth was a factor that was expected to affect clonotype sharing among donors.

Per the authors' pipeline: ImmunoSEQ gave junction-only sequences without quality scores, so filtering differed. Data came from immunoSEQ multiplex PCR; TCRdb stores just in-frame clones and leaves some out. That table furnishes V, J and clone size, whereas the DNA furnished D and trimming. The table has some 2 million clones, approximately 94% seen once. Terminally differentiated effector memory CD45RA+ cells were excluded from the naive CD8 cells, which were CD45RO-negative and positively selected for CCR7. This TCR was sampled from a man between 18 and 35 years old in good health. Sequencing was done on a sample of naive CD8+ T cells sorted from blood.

In DNA form, the CDR3 reads TGTGCCACCAGCAGACGAGGGACAAGAAACTACGAGCAGTACTTC. This sequence encodes CATSRRGTRNYEQYF. The rearrangement links TRBV15 to TRBJ2-7, with TRBD1 as a possible D gene (6 bases). V was pared by 2 bases and J by 3 bases, with 14 bases between. CDR1 LNHNV and CDR2 YYDKDF come from the germline V gene (reference sequence). The CDR3 covers 15 residues.